A single sample is the source of the 16 T cell receptor beta chains below, sequenced in a study of T cells in Graves' hyperthyroidism and ophthalmopathy. RNA transcripts yielded amplified TCR beta CDR3 regions. Using the HTBI primer set, a first-round RT-PCR was run on the TCR CDR3. One entry per CDR3 protein results from TCRdb running MiXCR on the multiplex PCR reads. The data show 90,000 to 120,000 distinct CDR3 sequences, approximately 15% seen once. Input material: blood. The receptors here all came from a woman in her forties or fifties with Graves' hyperthyroidism.

The chain joins TRBV29-1 to TRBJ2-5; D unclear. This CDR3 contains 12 residues. Trimming removed 4 bases at V and 2 bases at J, with 8 bases between. Germline V lookup: CDR1 SQVTM, CDR2 ANQGSEA. The CDR3: CSVVTEQETQYF. For the CDR3, the DNA is TGCAGCGTTGTTACGGAACAAGAGACCCAGTACTTC. The full variable domain, rest sourced from reference TRBV29-1 and TRBJ2-5, is SAVISQKPSRDICQRGTSLTIQCQVDSQVTMMFWYRQQPGQSLTLIATANQGSEATYESGFVIDKFPISRPNLTFSTLTVSNMSPEDSSIYLCSVVTEQETQYFGPGTRLLVL.

This clonotype showed up many times. The rearrangement uses TRBV2 and TRBJ2-5; either TRBD1 or TRBD2 may fit D (5 bases each). V was shortened by 3 bases and J by 4 bases, with 12 bases between the two germline ends. CDR1 is SNHLY, CDR2 FYNNEI, per germline. The CDR3 covers 14 residues. The CDR3 protein is CASSDEGTGETQYF. The CDR3 DNA follows: TGTGCCAGCAGTGACGAGGGGACCGGAGAGACCCAGTACTTC.

This sequence joins TRBV20-1 and TRBJ1-1; D is possibly TRBD1 (5 bases). From germline, CDR1 is DFQATT and CDR2 SNEGSKA (reference sequence). CDR3 size: 15 residues. Trimming stripped 4 bases from V and 4 bases from J, with 19 bases between. The CDR3: CSATTGRGRGTEAFF. The CDR3 DNA reads TGCAGTGCTACCACCGGGAGGGGTAGGGGCACTGAAGCTTTCTTT.

This clonotype was seen more than once but under ten times. This rearrangement joins TRBV5-1 to TRBJ2-1, with D possibly matching TRBD1 (6 bases). V lost 2 bases, J lost 14 bases, and 14 bases lay in between. Germline values: CDR1 SGHRS, CDR2 YFSETQ. The CDR3 sequence is 12 residues long. For the CDR3, the DNA is TGCGCCAGCAGCTTAGGGAACAGGGAAAAGTTCTTC. Translated, it gives CASSLGNREKFF. The complete variable domain, with remaining parts taken from reference TRBV5-1 and TRBJ2-1, reads KAGVTQTPRYLIKTRGQQVTLSCSPISGHRSVSWYQQTPGQGLQFLFEYFSETQRNKGNFPGRFSGRQFSNSRSEMNVSTLELGDSALYLCASSLGNREKFFGPGTRLTVL.

In DNA, the CDR3 is TGCGCCAGCAGCCTTCTTGCTAGCGGGAGTTCCAATGAGCAGTTCTTC. Residues: CASSLLASGSSNEQFF. The chain employs TRBV5-1 and TRBJ2-1; 10 bases line up with TRBD2. Germline CDR1 SGHRS, CDR2 YFSETQ. The CDR3 consists of 16 residues. Unmatched junction bases numbered 10, after V lost 4 bases and J lost 6 bases.

This clonotype was counted ten times or more. J is TRBJ2-1 and V is TRBV11-2; 14 bases match TRBD2. The CDR3 totals 15 residues. V shed 5 bases and J 7 bases; nucleotides not matched to a gene: 4. Germline values: CDR1 SGHAT, CDR2 FQNNGV. The CDR3 here is CASSLGLAGVNEQFF. The CDR3 nucleotides read TGTGCCAGCAGCCTGGGACTAGCGGGAGTGAATGAGCAGTTCTTC.

This clonotype was counted many times. The chain recombines TRBV11-2 with TRBJ2-3; the D is unclear. Trimming stripped 1 base from V and 1 base from J, with 6 bases between. The germline V gene encodes CDR1 SGHAT and CDR2 FQNNGV. The CDR3 sequence is 14 residues long. Written as DNA, the CDR3 is TGTGCCAGCAGCTTAGGGTGGGGCACAGATACGCAGTATTTT. Its protein product is CASSLGWGTDTQYF.

This clonotype was counted many times. This chain connects TRBV5-1 to TRBJ2-2; D is uncertain. Per germline, CDR1 SGHRS and CDR2 YFSETQ. The CDR3 contains 14 residues. The ends were cut back, 4 bases at V and 5 bases at J, with 12 bases in the middle. The CDR3 sequence: CASSPIVWTGELFF. The CDR3 DNA reads TGCGCCAGCAGCCCTATTGTCTGGACCGGGGAGCTGTTTTTT. Drawing the rest from reference TRBV5-1 and TRBJ2-2, the complete variable domain is KAGVTQTPRYLIKTRGQQVTLSCSPISGHRSVSWYQQTPGQGLQFLFEYFSETQRNKGNFPGRFSGRQFSNSRSEMNVSTLELGDSALYLCASSPIVWTGELFFGEGSRLTVL.

This clonotype has ten or more counts. The rearrangement joins TRBV6-1 to TRBJ1-2, with a possible D match to TRBD1 (5 bases). Germline assignment: CDR1 MNHNS and CDR2 SASEGT. The ends were cut back, 2 bases at V and 4 bases at J, with 11 bases in the middle. This CDR3 has 14 amino acids. The CDR3 is CASSESRGGYGYTF. The CDR3 bases are TGTGCCAGCAGTGAATCCCGGGGCGGCTATGGCTACACCTTC.

This clonotype was seen many times. This chain joins TRBV5-1 and TRBJ2-3; unclear D gene. The CDR3 consists of 11 residues. CDR1 and CDR2 from the germline V gene are SGHRS and YFSETQ. V lost 7 bases and J 2 bases, leaving 5 bases between the germline ends. In nucleotides, the CDR3 is TGCGCCAGCGCCACCACAGATACGCAGTATTTT. Translated, it gives CASATTDTQYF.

This clonotype was seen many times. J is TRBJ1-2 and V is TRBV4-1, with 7 bases lining up with TRBD1. Germline lookup yields CDR1 MGHRA and CDR2 YSYEKL. This CDR3 is 18 amino acids long. J gave up 3 bases and V 2 bases, and 15 bases lay outside the gene matches. The CDR3 DNA follows: TGCGCCAGCAGCCAACCCCGGGACAGCCGAGGGACCCACTATGGCTACACCTTC. Translating gives CASSQPRDSRGTHYGYTF.

This clonotype was detected many times. The rearrangement uses TRBV5-1 and TRBJ2-5; D is perhaps TRBD1 or TRBD2 (6 bases each). V lost 4 bases to trimming and J lost 5 bases, with 18 bases between them. This CDR3 is built from 15 residues. Germline V gives CDR1 SGHRS, CDR2 YFSETQ. The CDR3 DNA is TGCGCCAGCAGCCCCGGGACTCCAAGGGGGGAGACCCAGTACTTC. It yields the protein CASSPGTPRGETQYF.

This clonotype was seen many times. The rearrangement links TRBV9 to TRBJ1-1; D not resolved. From germline, CDR1 is SGDLS and CDR2 YYNGEE. V gave up 0 bases and J gave up 8 bases, with 8 bases separating them. The CDR3 has 12 residues. The CDR3 nucleotides are TGTGCCAGCAGCGTAGAGGGCAGCGAAGCTTTCTTT. It yields the protein CASSVEGSEAFF.

This clonotype was detected ten times or more. This chain connects TRBV20-1 to TRBJ2-2; 7 nucleotides agree with TRBD2. Trimming removed 6 bases from V and 6 bases from J; junction bases left unmatched: 25. CDR1 DFQATT and CDR2 SNEGSKA come from the germline V gene (reference sequence). This CDR3 is 19 amino acids long. The DNA of the CDR3 is TGCAGTGCCCTATACCTTCACACACGGGGGGAGGGAACTGCCGGGGAGCTGTTTTTT. Its translation is CSALYLHTRGEGTAGELFF.

This clonotype appeared many times. The V and J genes are TRBV30 and TRBJ1-2; no clear D gene. The CDR3 runs 13 residues. Germline V gene data show CDR1 as GTSNPN and CDR2 as SVGIG (reference sequence). V was clipped by 2 bases and J by 12 bases, with 19 bases between them. The CDR3 loop reads CAWSTSFPRRDTF. CDR3 in DNA: TGTGCCTGGAGTACATCCTTCCCGCGGCGGGACACCTTC.

This clonotype was detected many times. V and J are TRBV14 and TRBJ2-3, with 7 nucleotides matching TRBD2. V lost 4 bases and J lost 4; bases outside the gene matches: 17. CDR3 length: 18 residues. From germline, CDR1 is SGHDN and CDR2 FVKESK. CDR3 loop: CASSLALRAGAEADTQYF. CDR3 bases: TGTGCCAGCAGCCTAGCCCTAAGGGCGGGAGCTGAGGCAGATACGCAGTATTTT. Full variable domain (rest looked up from reference TRBV14 and TRBJ2-3): EAGVTQFPSHSVIEKGQTVTLRCDPISGHDNLYWYRRVMGKEIKFLLHFVKESKQDESGMPNNRFLAERTGGTYSTLKVQPAELEDSGVYFCASSLALRAGAEADTQYFGPGTRLTVL.